Shown below are 6 T cell receptor beta chains from a single sample sequenced in a study of T cells after yellow fever vaccination. Via MiXCR, TCRdb re-called the 5' RACE reads, giving one row per CDR3 protein. The sample contains roughly 120,000 distinct CDR3 sequences, under 8.5% of which appear only once. The sample consisted of CD4+ T cells sorted from PBMCs, taken approximately 11 days after the first yellow fever vaccination. All receptors derive from a man aged 18 to 35 who received the YFV17D yellow fever vaccine.

This clonotype was counted a few times. V gene TRBV5-1 combines with J gene TRBJ2-3; the D gene is possibly TRBD2 (6 bases). Germline V CDR1 and CDR2: SGHRS, YFSETQ. The V gene lost 1 base and the J gene lost 3 bases, with 12 bases spanning the gap. The CDR3 totals 15 residues. DNA of the CDR3: TGCGCCAGCAGCTTGTGGGGCGGGATGACAGATACGCAGTATTTT. As protein: CASSLWGGMTDTQYF.

This clonotype was picked up many times. The chain uses TRBV6-1 and TRBJ2-3; D unclear. In germline, CDR1 is MNHNS, CDR2 SASEGT. The CDR3 contains 15 residues. The V end lost 5 bases, the J end lost 4 bases, and 16 bases lay between the germline ends. The CDR3 spells CASSPPGWSPDTQYF. CDR3 DNA sequence: TGTGCCAGCAGTCCCCCTGGGTGGTCGCCAGATACGCAGTATTTT.

This clonotype was counted many times. J is TRBJ2-3 and V is TRBV4-1; tentatively, D is TRBD2 (6 bases). Germline V gives CDR1 MGHRA, CDR2 YSYEKL. V lost 0 bases and J lost 6, with 13 bases in between. The CDR3 loop spans 15 amino acids. The CDR3 DNA reads as TGCGCCAGCAGCCAAGAGGGACCTAGCGCGGATACGCAGTATTTT. It encodes CASSQEGPSADTQYF.

This clonotype came up many times. The V gene is TRBV7-7, the J gene TRBJ2-2; D remains unclear. Per germline, CDR1 SSHAT and CDR2 FNYEAQ (reference sequence). V lost 5 bases to trimming and J lost 1 base, with 8 bases between them. CDR3 length: 14 residues. The CDR3 region is CASSPTWNTGELFF. In DNA, the CDR3 is TGTGCCAGCAGCCCTACTTGGAACACCGGGGAGCTGTTTTTT. Together with reference TRBV7-7 and TRBJ2-2, the CDR3 gives the full variable domain: GAGVSQSPRYKVTKRGQDVTLRCDPISSHATLYWYQQALGQGPEFLTYFNYEAQPDKSGLPSDRFSAERPEGSISTLTIQRTEQRDSAMYRCASSPTWNTGELFFGEGSRLTVL.

In its sample, this clonotype was seen many times. The CDR3 nucleotides are TGTGCCAGCAGCCCTAGCGAACCAGATACGCAGTATTTT. Translating gives CASSPSEPDTQYF. V usage is TRBV5-8 and J usage is TRBJ2-3; tentative D call: TRBD2 (6 bases). Germline loops: CDR1 SGHTS, CDR2 YDEGEE. CDR3 length: 13 amino acids. Trimming stripped 4 bases from V and 4 bases from J, with 10 bases between.

This clonotype was picked up many times. The chain carries TRBV7-9 and TRBJ2-7, with D possibly TRBD2 on 5 matching bases. The CDR3 covers 15 residues. Trimming shortened V by 2 bases and J by 5 bases, and 16 bases separated the two germline ends. From germline, CDR1 is SEHNR and CDR2 FQNEAQ (reference sequence). DNA for the CDR3: TGTGCCAGCAGCTTATCTGCCGCCGCCGGGAACGAGCAGTACTTC. The encoded protein is CASSLSAAAGNEQYF.